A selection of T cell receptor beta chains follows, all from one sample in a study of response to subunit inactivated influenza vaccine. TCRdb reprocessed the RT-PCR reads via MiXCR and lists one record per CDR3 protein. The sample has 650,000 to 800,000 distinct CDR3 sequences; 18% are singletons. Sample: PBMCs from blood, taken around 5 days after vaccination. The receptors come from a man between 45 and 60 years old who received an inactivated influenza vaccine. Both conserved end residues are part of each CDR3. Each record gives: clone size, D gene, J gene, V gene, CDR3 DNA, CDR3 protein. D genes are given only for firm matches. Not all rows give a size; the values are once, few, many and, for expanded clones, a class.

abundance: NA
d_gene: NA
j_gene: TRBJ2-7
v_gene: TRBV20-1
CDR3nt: TGCAGTGCTAGAGATGCCCGAAACGAGCAGTACTTC
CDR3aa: CSARDARNEQYF

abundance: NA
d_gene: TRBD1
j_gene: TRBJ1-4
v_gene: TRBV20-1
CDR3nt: TGCAGTGCTTCACAGGGGAGGTACGAAAAACTGTTTTTT
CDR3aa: CSASQGRYEKLFF

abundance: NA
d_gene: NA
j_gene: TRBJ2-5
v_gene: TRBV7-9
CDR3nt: TGTGCCAGCAGCCCCGGGTCCGGTAGTGGAGAGACCCAGTACTTC
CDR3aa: CASSPGSGSGETQYF

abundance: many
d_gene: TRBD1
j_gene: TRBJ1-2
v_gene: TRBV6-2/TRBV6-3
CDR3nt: TGTGCCAGCAGCCCTACCGTAGAGGGACAGCTGAGTAACTATGGCTACACCTTC
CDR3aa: CASSPTVEGQLSNYGYTF

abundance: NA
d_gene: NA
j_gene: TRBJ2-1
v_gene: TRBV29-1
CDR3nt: TGCAGCGTTGGTGTTAGGTTGGCATACAATGAGCAGTTCTTC
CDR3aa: CSVGVRLAYNEQFF

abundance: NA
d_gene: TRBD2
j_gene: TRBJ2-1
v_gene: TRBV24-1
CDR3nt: TGTGCCACCAGTGATATTAGCGGGAGGGTAAACAATGAGCAGTTCTTC
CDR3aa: CATSDISGRVNNEQFF

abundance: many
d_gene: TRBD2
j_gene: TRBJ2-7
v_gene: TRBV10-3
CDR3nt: TGTGCCATCAGTGGGACTAGCGGATACGAGCAGTACTTC
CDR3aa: CAISGTSGYEQYF

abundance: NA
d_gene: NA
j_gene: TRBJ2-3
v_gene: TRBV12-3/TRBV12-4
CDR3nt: TGTGCCAGCAGATCGATTAGGGATACGCAGTATTTT
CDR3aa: CASRSIRDTQYF

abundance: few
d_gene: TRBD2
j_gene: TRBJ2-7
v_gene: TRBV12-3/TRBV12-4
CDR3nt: TGTGCCAGCAGTCCTACGACTAGCGGGAGTAACGAGCAGTACTTC
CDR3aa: CASSPTTSGSNEQYF

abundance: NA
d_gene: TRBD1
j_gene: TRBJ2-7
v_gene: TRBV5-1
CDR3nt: TGCGCCAGCAGCACGACAGGGGAGTCCAGCGAGCAGTACTTC
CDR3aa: CASSTTGESSEQYF

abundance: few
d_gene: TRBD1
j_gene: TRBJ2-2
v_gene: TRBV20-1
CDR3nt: TGCAGTGCAAAATACCGACAGGGGGCTAACACCGGGGAGCTGTTTTTT
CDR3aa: CSAKYRQGANTGELFF

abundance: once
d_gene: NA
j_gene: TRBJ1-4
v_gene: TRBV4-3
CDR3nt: TGCGCCAGCAGCATAAATCTTTCAGGGTGGGAAAAACTGTTTTTT
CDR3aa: CASSINLSGWEKLFF

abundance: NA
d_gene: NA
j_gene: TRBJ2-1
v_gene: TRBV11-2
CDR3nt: TGTGCCAGCAACTTAGCGCCGAGCTCCTACAATGAGCAGTTCTTC
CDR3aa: CASNLAPSSYNEQFF

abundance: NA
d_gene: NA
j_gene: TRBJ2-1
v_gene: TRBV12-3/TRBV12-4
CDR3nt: TGTGCCAGCACCATATGGCCCGATGAGCAGTTCTTC
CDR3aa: CASTIWPDEQFF

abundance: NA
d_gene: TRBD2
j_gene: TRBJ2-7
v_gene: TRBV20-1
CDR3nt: TGCAGTGCTAGGGGTTCGGGGGGACGCTACGAGCAGTACTTC
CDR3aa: CSARGSGGRYEQYF

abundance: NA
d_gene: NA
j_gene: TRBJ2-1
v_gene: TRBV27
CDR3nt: TGTGCCAGCAGTTTACTTGAGACTAGGATATACAATGAGCAGTTCTTC
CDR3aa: CASSLLETRIYNEQFF

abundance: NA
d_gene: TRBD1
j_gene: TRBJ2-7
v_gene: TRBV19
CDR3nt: TGTGCCAGTAGTCCCGGGACAGGGGGAGTCGAGCAGTACTTC
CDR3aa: CASSPGTGGVEQYF

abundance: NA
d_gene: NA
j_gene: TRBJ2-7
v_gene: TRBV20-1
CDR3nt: TGCAGTGCAAGAGGCGGGGATACCCTCGACGAGCAGTACTTC
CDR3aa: CSARGGDTLDEQYF

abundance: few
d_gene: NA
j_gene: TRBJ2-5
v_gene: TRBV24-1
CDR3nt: TGTGCCACCAGTGCGGGATACGAAGAGACCCAGTACTTC
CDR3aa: CATSAGYEETQYF

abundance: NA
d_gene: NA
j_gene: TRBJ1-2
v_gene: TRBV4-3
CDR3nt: TGCGCCAGCAGCCAAGGCGGGGGAACAGCATTTTATGGCTACACCTTC
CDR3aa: CASSQGGGTAFYGYTF

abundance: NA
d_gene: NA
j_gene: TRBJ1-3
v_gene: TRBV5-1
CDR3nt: TGCGCCAGCAGCTTGGAAGTAGGGAGCTCTGGAAACACCATATATTTT
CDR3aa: CASSLEVGSSGNTIYF

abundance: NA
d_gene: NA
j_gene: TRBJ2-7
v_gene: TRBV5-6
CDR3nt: TGTGCCAGCAGCTCGGGACTGACGACCTACGAGCAGTACTTC
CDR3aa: CASSSGLTTYEQYF

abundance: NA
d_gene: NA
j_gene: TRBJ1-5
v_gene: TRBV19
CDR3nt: TGTGCCAGTAGTATATTCCAGGGCCTTAGCAATCAGCCCCAGCATTTT
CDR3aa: CASSIFQGLSNQPQHF

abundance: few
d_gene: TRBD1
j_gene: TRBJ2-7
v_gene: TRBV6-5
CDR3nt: TGTGCCAGCAGTTTTAGACAGGGGGCATCGCCCTACGAGCAGTACTTC
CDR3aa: CASSFRQGASPYEQYF

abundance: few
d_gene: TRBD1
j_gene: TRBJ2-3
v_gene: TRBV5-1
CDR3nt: TGCGCCAGCAGCCCCTCCTGGACAGGGGGGCCAGATACGCAGTATTTT
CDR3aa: CASSPSWTGGPDTQYF

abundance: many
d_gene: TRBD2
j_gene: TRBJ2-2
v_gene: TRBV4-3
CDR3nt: TGTGCCAGCAGCCCCGGACTAGCGGGGAACACCGGGGAGCTGTTTTTT
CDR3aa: CASSPGLAGNTGELFF

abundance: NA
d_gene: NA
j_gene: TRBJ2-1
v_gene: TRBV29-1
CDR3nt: TGCAGCGTTGAATTACGGCAGGGGCTTTACGAGCAGTTCTTC
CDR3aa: CSVELRQGLYEQFF

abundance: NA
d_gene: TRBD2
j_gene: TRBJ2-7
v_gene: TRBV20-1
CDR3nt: TGCAGTGCTAGAGAGCGGGGGGCCTCCTACGAGCAGTACTTC
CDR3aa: CSARERGASYEQYF

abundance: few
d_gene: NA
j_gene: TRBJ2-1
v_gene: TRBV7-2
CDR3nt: TGTGCCAGCAGCTTAGCCCAGAAAGGAGATGAGCAGTTCTTC
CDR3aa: CASSLAQKGDEQFF

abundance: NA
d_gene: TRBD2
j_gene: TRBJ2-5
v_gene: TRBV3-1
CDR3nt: TGTGCCAGCAGCCAAGACTTGGGACTAGCGGCAGAGACCCAGTACTTC
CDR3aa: CASSQDLGLAAETQYF

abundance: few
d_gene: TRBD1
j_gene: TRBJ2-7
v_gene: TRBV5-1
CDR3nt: TGCGCCAGCAGCGGCGGACAGGGGGGGTACTACGAGCAGTACTTC
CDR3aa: CASSGGQGGYYEQYF

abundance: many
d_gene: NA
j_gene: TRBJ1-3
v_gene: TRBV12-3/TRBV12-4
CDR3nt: TGTGCCAGCAGGGCCAACGGGGACGGAAACACCATATATTTT
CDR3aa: CASRANGDGNTIYF

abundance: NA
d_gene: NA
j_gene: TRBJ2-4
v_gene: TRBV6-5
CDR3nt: TGTGCCAGCAGTTACTCGAACTGGGCGGGGGCCAAAAACATTCAGTACTTC
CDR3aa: CASSYSNWAGAKNIQYF

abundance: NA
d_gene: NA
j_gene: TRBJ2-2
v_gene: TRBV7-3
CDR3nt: TGTGCCAGCAGCGCAGATGGACGGAACACCGGGGAGCTGTTTTTT
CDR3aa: CASSADGRNTGELFF

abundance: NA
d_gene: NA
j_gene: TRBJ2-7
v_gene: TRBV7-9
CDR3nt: TGTGCCAGCAGCTTAGCTGGAGACAGCCCCTACGAGCAGTACTTC
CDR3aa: CASSLAGDSPYEQYF

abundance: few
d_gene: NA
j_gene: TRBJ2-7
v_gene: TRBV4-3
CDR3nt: TGCGCCAGCAGCGGGACACCTTCCTACGAGCAGTACTTC
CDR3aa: CASSGTPSYEQYF

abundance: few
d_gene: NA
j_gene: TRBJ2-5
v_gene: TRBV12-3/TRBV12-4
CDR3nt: TGTGCCAGCAGTTTACCCGGCCTGGAGACCCAGTACTTC
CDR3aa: CASSLPGLETQYF

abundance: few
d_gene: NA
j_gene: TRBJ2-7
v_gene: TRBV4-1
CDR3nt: TGCGCCAGCAGCCAAGAGGCAGGGGGGTACGAGCAGTACTTC
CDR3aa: CASSQEAGGYEQYF

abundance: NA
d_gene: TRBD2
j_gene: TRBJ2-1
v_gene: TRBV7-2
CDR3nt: TGTGCCAGCAGCTTAGATAGCGGGACTAGTTACAATGAGCAGTTCTTC
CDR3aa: CASSLDSGTSYNEQFF

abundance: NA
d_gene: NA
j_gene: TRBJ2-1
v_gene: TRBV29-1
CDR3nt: TGCAGCGTTAGCGCGGGTACCTACAATGAGCAGTTCTTC
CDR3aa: CSVSAGTYNEQFF

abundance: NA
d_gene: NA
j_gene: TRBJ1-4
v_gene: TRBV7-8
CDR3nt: TGTGCCAGCAGCTTAGTTCCTCACAGTGAAAAACTGTTTTTT
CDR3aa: CASSLVPHSEKLFF

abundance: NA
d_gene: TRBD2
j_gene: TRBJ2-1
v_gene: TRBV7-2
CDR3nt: TGTGCCAGCAGCTCCCTATTAGCGGGAGGAGCGGGCAATGAGCAGTTCTTC
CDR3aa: CASSSLLAGGAGNEQFF

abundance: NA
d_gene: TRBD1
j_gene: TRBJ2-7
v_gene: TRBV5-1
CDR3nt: TGCGCCAGCAGTCACAAAACCGGGACAGGGGGAAACGAGCAGTACTTC
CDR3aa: CASSHKTGTGGNEQYF

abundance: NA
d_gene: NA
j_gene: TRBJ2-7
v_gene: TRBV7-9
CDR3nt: TGTGCCAGCAGCCTGATGGGGATTACCTACGAGCAGTACTTC
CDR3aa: CASSLMGITYEQYF

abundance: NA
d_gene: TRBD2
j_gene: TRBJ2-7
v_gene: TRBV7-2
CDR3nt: TGTGCCAGCAGCTCCCGTGGAGCGGGAGGAGACGAGCAGTACTTC
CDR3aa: CASSSRGAGGDEQYF

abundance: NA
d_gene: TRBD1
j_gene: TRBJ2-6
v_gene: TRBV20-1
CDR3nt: TGCAGTGCTAGTAACCGGGACAGGGGAACTGGGGCCAACGTCCTGACTTTC
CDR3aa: CSASNRDRGTGANVLTF

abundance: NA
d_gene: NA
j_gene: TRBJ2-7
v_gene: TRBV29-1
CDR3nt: TGCAGCGTTGAAGGGGCAGAATCGAGCTCCTACGAGCAGTACTTC
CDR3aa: CSVEGAESSSYEQYF

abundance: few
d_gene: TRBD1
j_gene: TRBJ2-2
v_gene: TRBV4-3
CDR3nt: TGCGCCAGCAGCCGTGGACAGGGAGGTTATGTCTCCGGGGAGCTGTTTTTT
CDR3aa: CASSRGQGGYVSGELFF

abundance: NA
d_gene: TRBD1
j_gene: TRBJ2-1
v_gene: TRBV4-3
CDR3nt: TGCGCCAGCAGCCAAACAGGGGTCACCTACAATGAGCAGTTCTTC
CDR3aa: CASSQTGVTYNEQFF

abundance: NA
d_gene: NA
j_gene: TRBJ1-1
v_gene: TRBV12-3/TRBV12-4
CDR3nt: TGTGCCAGCAGTTTAACGGGGTCGGTAACTGAAGCTTTCTTT
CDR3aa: CASSLTGSVTEAFF

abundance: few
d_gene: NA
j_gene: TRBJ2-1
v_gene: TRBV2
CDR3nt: TGTGCCAGCAGTAAACTTGACAGAAATGAGCAGTTCTTC
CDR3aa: CASSKLDRNEQFF

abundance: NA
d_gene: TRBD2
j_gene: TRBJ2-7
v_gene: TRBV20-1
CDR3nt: TGCAGTGCTAGGGCGGGGGGGGCGCGCTCGTACGAGCAGTACTTC
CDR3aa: CSARAGGARSYEQYF

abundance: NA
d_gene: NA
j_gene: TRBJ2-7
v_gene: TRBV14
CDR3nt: TGTGCCAGCAGCCAAGTGGGACTTCCCTACGAGCAGTACTTC
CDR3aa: CASSQVGLPYEQYF

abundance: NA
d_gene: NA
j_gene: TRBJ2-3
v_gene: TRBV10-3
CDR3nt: TGTGCCATCGCCGGGGGAGCAACAGATACGCAGTATTTT
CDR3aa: CAIAGGATDTQYF

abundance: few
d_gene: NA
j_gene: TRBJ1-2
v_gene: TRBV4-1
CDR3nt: TGCGCCAGCAGCCAGGGGGCGACTAACTATGGCTACACCTTC
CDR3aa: CASSQGATNYGYTF

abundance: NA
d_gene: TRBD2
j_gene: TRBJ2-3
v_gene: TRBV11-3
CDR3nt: TGTGCCAGCAGCTTAGCCAGCGGGGCAGATACGCAGTATTTT
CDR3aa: CASSLASGADTQYF

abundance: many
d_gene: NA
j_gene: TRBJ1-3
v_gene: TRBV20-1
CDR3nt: TGCAGTGCTAGAGCAACTCTAGACACAGGGTACTTCAACACCATATATTTT
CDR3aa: CSARATLDTGYFNTIYF

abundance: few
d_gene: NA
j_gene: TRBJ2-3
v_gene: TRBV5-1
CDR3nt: TGCGCCAGCAGCCCGTGGGGGCAGCGCACAGATACGCAGTATTTT
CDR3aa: CASSPWGQRTDTQYF

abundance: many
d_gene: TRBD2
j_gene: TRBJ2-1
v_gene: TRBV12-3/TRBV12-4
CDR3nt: TGTGCCAGCAGCGCGGGGGGGCGGAATGAGCAGTTCTTC
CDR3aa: CASSAGGRNEQFF